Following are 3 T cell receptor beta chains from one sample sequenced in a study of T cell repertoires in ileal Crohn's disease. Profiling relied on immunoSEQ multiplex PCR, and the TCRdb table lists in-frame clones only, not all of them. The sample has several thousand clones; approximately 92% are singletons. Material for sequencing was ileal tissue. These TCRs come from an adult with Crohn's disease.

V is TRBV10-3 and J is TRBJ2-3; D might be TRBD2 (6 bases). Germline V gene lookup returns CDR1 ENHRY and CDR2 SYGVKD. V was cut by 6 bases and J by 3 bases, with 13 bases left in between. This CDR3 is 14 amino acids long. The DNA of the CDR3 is TGTGCCATCAGGATGGGGGGTGAAACAGATACGCAGTATTTT. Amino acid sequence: CAIRMGGETDTQYF.

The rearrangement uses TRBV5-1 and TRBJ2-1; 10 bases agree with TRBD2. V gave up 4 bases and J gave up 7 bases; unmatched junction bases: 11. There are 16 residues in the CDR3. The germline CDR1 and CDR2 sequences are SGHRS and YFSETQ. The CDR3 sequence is CASSPSGSSLGNEQFF. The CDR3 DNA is TGCGCCAGCAGCCCTAGCGGGAGTTCACTGGGGAATGAGCAGTTCTTC.

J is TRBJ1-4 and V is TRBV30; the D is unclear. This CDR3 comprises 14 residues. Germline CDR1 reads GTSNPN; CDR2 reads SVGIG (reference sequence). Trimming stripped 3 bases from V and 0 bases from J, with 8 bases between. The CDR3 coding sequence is TGTGCCTGGAGGTGGCGGGCAACTAATGAAAAACTGTTTTTT. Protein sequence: CAWRWRATNEKLFF. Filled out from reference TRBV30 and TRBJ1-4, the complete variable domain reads SQTIHQWPATLVQPVGSPLSLECTVEGTSNPNLYWYRQAAGRGLQLLFYSVGIGQISSEVPQNLSASRPQDRQFILSSKKLLLSDSGFYLCAWRWRATNEKLFFGSGTQLSVL.